This TCR beta chain was recovered during a study of CD8 T cells in ankylosing spondylitis. Findings and limits, study-wide: Blood from ankylosing spondylitis patients appeared to carry a characteristic roughly 8-variant TCR beta motif. Disease-linked clones proved CD8+ and comparatively uncommon in peripheral blood.

This CDR3 comprises 13 residues. Per germline, CDR1 DFQATT and CDR2 SNEGSKA (reference sequence). With V trimmed by 6 bases and J by 0 bases, 2 bases remained unmatched. Details on this clonotype: Its antigen is currently unknown.

TCRdb redid the calling of the 5' RACE reads with MiXCR, one entry per CDR3 protein. The data contain fewer than 500,000 distinct CDR3 sequences, 25% to 30% of them singletons. This TCR derives from a male donor with ankylosing spondylitis. The gene calls are TRBV20-1 and TRBJ2-3; 8 bases are a match to TRBD1. Sequences were obtained from blood, either unsorted or a sorted T cell fraction (not recorded which). The CDR3 loop is CSARQGSTDTQYF. As DNA, the CDR3 is TGCAGTGCGAGACAGGGGAGCACAGATACGCAGTATTTT.